This T cell receptor (beta chain) stems from a study of blood T cells in healthy people across ages. Study-level results: Comparison with aged donors showed that long-lived donors had more naive CD4+ cells and higher diversity. The unsorted PBMCs prevented any conclusive comparison of naive versus antigen-experienced cells. Per million T cells, TCR beta diversity dropped roughly linearly as age increased.

Comment on this clonotype: Its antigen remains unidentified.

The second PCR ran roughly 7 to 12 cycles with a sample-barcoded 5' primer and J-beta primers. TCRdb re-called the 5' RACE reads through MiXCR, storing one row per CDR3 protein. The table shows around 1,700,000 distinct CDR3 sequences, with over 25% occurring only once. V lost 4 bases to trimming and J lost 0 bases; unmatched junction nucleotides: 6. In germline, CDR1 is SGHAT, CDR2 FQNNGV. This CDR3 spans 16 amino acids. The TCR was taken from a woman in her thirties in good health. The V call is TRBV11-2, the J call TRBJ1-5; TRBD1 matches at 7 bases. Sequencing was carried out using blood. The CDR3 is CASSSGDSHSNQPQHF. CDR3 in DNA: TGTGCCAGCAGCTCCGGGGACAGCCATAGCAATCAGCCCCAGCATTTT.